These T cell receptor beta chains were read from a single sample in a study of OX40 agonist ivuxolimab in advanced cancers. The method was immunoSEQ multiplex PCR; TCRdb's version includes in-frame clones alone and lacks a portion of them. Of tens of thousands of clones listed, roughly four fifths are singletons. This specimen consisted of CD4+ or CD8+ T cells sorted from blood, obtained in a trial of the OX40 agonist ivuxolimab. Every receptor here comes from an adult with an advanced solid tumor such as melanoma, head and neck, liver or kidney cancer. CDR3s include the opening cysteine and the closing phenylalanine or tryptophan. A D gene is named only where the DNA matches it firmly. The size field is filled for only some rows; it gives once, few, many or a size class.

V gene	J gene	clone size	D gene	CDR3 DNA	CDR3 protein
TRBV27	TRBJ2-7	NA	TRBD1	TGTGCCAGCGACCCGACAGGGGGTGATTATTACGAGCAGTACTTC	CASDPTGGDYYEQYF
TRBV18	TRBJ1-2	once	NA	TGTGCCAGCTCACCACCCTCCACACCCATGGGCGGCTACACCTTC	CASSPPSTPMGGYTF
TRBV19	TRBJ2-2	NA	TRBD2	TGTGCCAGTAGTATAAAGGGGACCGGGACTACGAAGAACACCGGGGAGCTGTTTTTT	CASSIKGTGTTKNTGELFF
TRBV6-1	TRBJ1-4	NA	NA	TGTGCCAGCGCGGGTGCCCAGAATGAAAAACTGTTTTTT	CASAGAQNEKLFF
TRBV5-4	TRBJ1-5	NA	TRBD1	TGTGCCAGCAGCTTGTTTGGACAGGGGAGAGGGCAGCCCCAGCATTTT	CASSLFGQGRGQPQHF
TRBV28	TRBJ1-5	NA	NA	TGTGCCAGCTCAGATAGCAATCAGCCCCAGCATTTT	CASSDSNQPQHF
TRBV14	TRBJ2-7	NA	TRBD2	TGTGCCAGCAGCCACGGGACTAGCGGGGCACGCTACGAGCAGTACTTC	CASSHGTSGARYEQYF
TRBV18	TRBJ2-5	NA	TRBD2	TGTGCCAGCTCCCCAGCGGGGGGGCTCATGGAGACCCAGTACTTC	CASSPAGGLMETQYF
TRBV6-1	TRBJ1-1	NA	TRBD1	TGTGCCAGCAGTTGGACAGGGAACACTGAAGCTTTCTTT	CASSWTGNTEAFF
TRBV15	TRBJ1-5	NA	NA	TGTGCCACCAGCAGAGATCACCATAATCAGCCCCAGCATTTT	CATSRDHHNQPQHF
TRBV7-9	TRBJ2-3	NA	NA	TGTGCCAGCGCCAGGGTCGGAGATACGCAGTATTTT	CASARVGDTQYF
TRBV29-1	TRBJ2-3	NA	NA	TGCAGCGTCGGGGGCGGAAGTGGCACAGATACGCAGTATTTT	CSVGGGSGTDTQYF
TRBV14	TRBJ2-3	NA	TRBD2	TGTGCCAGCAGCCAAGAGTGGATCGGGACTAGGGAAAGGGGGACAGATACGCAGTATTTT	CASSQEWIGTRERGTDTQYF
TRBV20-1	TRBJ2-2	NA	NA	TGCAGTGCTAGAGCCTGGGAGCTGTTTTTT	CSARAWELFF
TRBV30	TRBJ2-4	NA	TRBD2	TGTGCCTGGAGTGGGAAGGGACTAGACCTCAAAAACATTCAGTACTTC	CAWSGKGLDLKNIQYF
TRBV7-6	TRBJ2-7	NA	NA	TGTGCCAGCAGCTTAGGGGGGGGCCTGTATTACGAGCAGTACTTC	CASSLGGGLYYEQYF
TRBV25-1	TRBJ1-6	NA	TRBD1	TGTGCCTCCGCGGGGACAGGGTATCATTCACCCCTCCACTTT	CASAGTGYHSPLHF
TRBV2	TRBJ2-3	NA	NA	TGTGCCACAAGGTCACCCCCCCACACAGATACGCAGTATTTT	CATRSPPHTDTQYF
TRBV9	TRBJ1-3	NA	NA	TGTGCCAGCAGCGTAGCATCTGCTGCCTCTGGAAACACCATATATTTT	CASSVASAASGNTIYF
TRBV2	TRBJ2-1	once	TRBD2	TGTGCTACACGGAGCGGGAGTTACAATGAGCAGTTCTTC	CATRSGSYNEQFF
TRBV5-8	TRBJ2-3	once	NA	TGTGCCAGCAGCCAGACGACTGGGACAGATACGCAGTATTTT	CASSQTTGTDTQYF
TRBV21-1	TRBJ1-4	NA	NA	TGTGCCAGCAGCAAAGGCGACAGTGGGCATGAAAAACTGTTTTTT	CASSKGDSGHEKLFF
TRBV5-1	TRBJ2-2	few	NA	TGCGCCAGCAGCCCCCCCCTTGACACCGGGGAGCTGTTTTTT	CASSPPLDTGELFF
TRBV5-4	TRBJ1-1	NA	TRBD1	TGTGCCAGCAGCCTATACCGGTTACACAGGGGAGATACTGAAGCTTTCTTT	CASSLYRLHRGDTEAFF
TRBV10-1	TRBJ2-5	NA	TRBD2	TGCGCCAGCAGTGAAGCAGCGGGGGTTCAAGAGACCCAGTACTTC	CASSEAAGVQETQYF
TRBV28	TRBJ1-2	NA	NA	TGTGCCAACCGTCCGAGCCGGGCAGGGGAAGGCTACACCTTC	CANRPSRAGEGYTF
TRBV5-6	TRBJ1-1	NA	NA	TGTGCCAGCAGCACCCTACTGACAGGCCCTTCTGAAGCTTTCTTT	CASSTLLTGPSEAFF
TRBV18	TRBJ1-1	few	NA	TGTGCCAGCTCACCAGCGGCAGGGAGTAGGAACACTGAAGCTTTCTTT	CASSPAAGSRNTEAFF
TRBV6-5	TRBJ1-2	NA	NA	TGTGCCAGCAGTTACTCATCTGGGAGCTATGGCTACACCTTC	CASSYSSGSYGYTF
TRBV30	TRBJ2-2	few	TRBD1	TGTGCCTGGGGGCAGGGGGCAGCCGGGGAGCTGTTTTTT	CAWGQGAAGELFF
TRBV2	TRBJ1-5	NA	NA	TGCGCCAGCAGTCCAAGGGGACGGAATAGCAATCAGCCCCAGCATTTT	CASSPRGRNSNQPQHF
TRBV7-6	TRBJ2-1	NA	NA	TGTGCCAGCAGCTTAGATCTGGGAGGCAATGAGCAGTTCTTC	CASSLDLGGNEQFF
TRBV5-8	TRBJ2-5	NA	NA	TGTGCCAGCTCCTCTGGTGCGGCTGGATCGGTAGAGACCCAGTACTTC	CASSSGAAGSVETQYF
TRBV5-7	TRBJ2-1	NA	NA	TGTGCCAGCAGCTTGCAGGGAGCGGGTGACTACAATGAGCAGTTCTTC	CASSLQGAGDYNEQFF
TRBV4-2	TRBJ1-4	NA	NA	TGTGCCAGCTCCCAGGAGGGCGCAACTAATGAAAAACTGTTTTTT	CASSQEGATNEKLFF
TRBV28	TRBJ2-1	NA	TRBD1	TGTGCCAGCAGGGGACAGGGTATTTCCTACAATGAGCAGTTCTTC	CASRGQGISYNEQFF
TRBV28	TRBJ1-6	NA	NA	TGTGCCAGCAGTCCGCGAGGGCCCTCCTATAATTCACCCCTCCACTTT	CASSPRGPSYNSPLHF
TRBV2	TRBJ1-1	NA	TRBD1	TGTGCCAGCAGGGGGGACAGGAACACTGAAGCTTTCTTT	CASRGDRNTEAFF
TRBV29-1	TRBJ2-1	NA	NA	TGCAGCGTGGGGACCGGGATCTTTTACAATGAGCAGTTCTTC	CSVGTGIFYNEQFF
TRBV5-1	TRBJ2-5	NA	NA	TGCGCCAGCAGCTTGGTAGGGGGACAGACCCAGTACTTC	CASSLVGGQTQYF
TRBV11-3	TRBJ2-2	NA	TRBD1	TGTGCCAGCAGCTTACAGGGGGCCGGGGAGCTGTTTTTT	CASSLQGAGELFF
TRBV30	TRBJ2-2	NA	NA	TGTGCCTGTCTTAGGACACGGGCGATCACCGGGGAGCTGTTTTTT	CACLRTRAITGELFF
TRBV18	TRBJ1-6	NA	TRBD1	TGTGCCAGCTCACCTATGACAGGGAATAATTCACCCCTCCACTTT	CASSPMTGNNSPLHF
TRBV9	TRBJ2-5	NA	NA	TGTGCCAGCAGCGGGAGATCCGAGACCCAGTACTTC	CASSGRSETQYF
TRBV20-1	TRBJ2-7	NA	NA	TGCAGTGCCCAGCGGCAGGGCGAGCAGTACTTC	CSAQRQGEQYF
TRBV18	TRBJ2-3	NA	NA	TGTGCCAGCTCACCACGGCTTGGGGGATACACAGATACGCAGTATTTT	CASSPRLGGYTDTQYF
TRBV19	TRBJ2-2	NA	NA	TGTGCCAGTAGTAGGAGTCTAGGGCCGACCGGGGAGCTGTTTTTT	CASSRSLGPTGELFF
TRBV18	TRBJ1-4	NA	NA	TGTGCCAGCTCCAACTATGCAACTAATGAAAAACTGTTTTTT	CASSNYATNEKLFF
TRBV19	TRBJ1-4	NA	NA	TGTGCCAGTAGTGACCCGGGGGGAAGTATACGTGAAAAACTGTTTTTT	CASSDPGGSIREKLFF
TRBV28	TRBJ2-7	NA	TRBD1	TGTGCCAGCAGTCCCTACACAGGGGGCTCCTACGAGCAGTACTTC	CASSPYTGGSYEQYF
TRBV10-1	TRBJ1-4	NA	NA	TGCGCCAGCTCCGGAGGCTCGGCGGGTGAAAAACTGTTTTTT	CASSGGSAGEKLFF
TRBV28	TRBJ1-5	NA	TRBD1	TGTGCCAGCAAAGCAGGGGGCCCTCAGCCCCAGCATTTT	CASKAGGPQPQHF
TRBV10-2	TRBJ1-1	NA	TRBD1	TGCGCCAGCAGGGCTGGGACAGGGAACACTGAAGCTTTCTTT	CASRAGTGNTEAFF